A selection of T cell receptor beta chains follows, all from one sample in a study of cytotoxic CD8 clonotypes in ibrutinib-treated CLL. Generated by immunoSEQ multiplex PCR, the TCRdb table keeps only in-frame clones and is missing some. The table shows 110,000 to 150,000 clones, with around three quarters occurring only once. The sequencing used PBMCs, collected after 12 months of ibrutinib treatment. These receptors all stem from a human donor with chronic lymphocytic leukemia. The CDR3 runs from the conserved cysteine through the conserved F or W. D genes are given only for firm matches. Clone sizes are given selectively: once, few, many, or a class where the clone is expanded.

NA TRBJ1-5 NA TRBV4-1 CASSQVDMGFSNQPQHF TGCGCCAGCAGCCAAGTGGACATGGGGTTTAGCAATCAGCCCCAGCATTTT
NA TRBJ1-2 TRBD1 TRBV6-1 CASNPGTGTNYGYTF TGTGCCAGCAATCCAGGGACAGGGACTAACTATGGCTACACCTTC
NA TRBJ2-7 TRBD2 TRBV7-2 CASSLKVAGVKVYEQYF TGTGCCAGCAGCTTAAAGGTAGCGGGAGTAAAGGTTTACGAGCAGTACTTC
once TRBJ1-1 NA TRBV19 CASRGGYMNTEAFF TGTGCCAGTAGGGGGGGGTACATGAACACTGAAGCTTTCTTT
once TRBJ2-2 TRBD2 TRBV30 CAWSPFARRGTANTGELFF TGTGCCTGGAGTCCGTTCGCGCGGCGGGGGACCGCGAACACCGGGGAGCTGTTTTTT
few TRBJ2-7 TRBD2 TRBV19 CATSPGLAPIGTSYEQYF TGTGCCACCTCTCCGGGACTAGCGCCCATCGGGACCTCCTACGAGCAGTACTTC
once TRBJ2-7 NA TRBV28 CASSLIPSEFGAYEQYF TGTGCCAGCAGTTTAATCCCTAGCGAATTTGGCGCTTACGAGCAGTACTTC
NA TRBJ2-1 NA TRBV27 CASSLPPTRYNEQFF TGTGCCAGCAGTTTGCCACCGACTCGATACAATGAGCAGTTCTTC
NA TRBJ1-2 NA TRBV28 CASSLILASPKGYTF TGTGCCAGCAGTTTAATTCTTGCATCCCCGAAGGGCTACACCTTC
NA TRBJ2-2 TRBD2 TRBV19 CASCAGSGRAGGELFF TGTGCCAGTTGCGCGGGTAGCGGGAGGGCCGGCGGGGAGCTGTTTTTT
NA TRBJ2-4 NA TRBV19 CASSMSHLAKNIQYF TGTGCCAGTAGTATGTCTCACCTAGCCAAAAACATTCAGTACTTC
NA TRBJ2-5 NA TRBV10-3 CAISEGLQETQYF TGTGCCATCAGTGAGGGACTGCAAGAGACCCAGTACTTC
NA TRBJ2-7 TRBD1 TRBV29-1 CSVPTGGEQYF TGCAGCGTCCCGACAGGGGGCGAGCAGTACTTC
few TRBJ1-1 NA TRBV10-3 CAISERPNTEAFF TGTGCCATCAGTGAAAGACCGAACACTGAAGCTTTCTTT
NA TRBJ2-7 NA TRBV7-2 CASSLQGLYYEQYF TGTGCCAGCAGCTTACAGGGACTTTACTACGAGCAGTACTTC
NA TRBJ2-1 NA TRBV5-4 CASSLDPVIRDHYNEQFF TGTGCCAGCAGCTTGGACCCGGTTATTCGGGACCATTACAATGAGCAGTTCTTC
NA TRBJ2-5 NA TRBV7-2 CASSLLGFETQYF TGTGCCAGCAGCTTATTGGGTTTCGAGACCCAGTACTTC
NA TRBJ1-5 NA TRBV6-6 CASSYVPAYSNQPQHF TGTGCCAGCAGTTACGTCCCAGCCTATAGCAATCAGCCCCAGCATTTT
NA TRBJ2-1 NA TRBV4-2 CASSQESLDEQFF TGTGCCAGCAGCCAAGAGTCGCTAGATGAGCAGTTCTTC
once TRBJ1-1 NA TRBV28 CATKEMGMTEAFF TGTGCCACCAAAGAGATGGGAATGACTGAAGCTTTCTTT
few TRBJ1-5 TRBD1 TRBV15 CATSKARTGGNQPQHF TGTGCCACCAGCAAGGCCAGGACAGGGGGCAATCAGCCCCAGCATTTT
NA TRBJ1-1 NA TRBV10-3 CAISESTPAGGEPEAFF TGTGCCATCAGTGAGTCGACGCCGGCAGGAGGGGAGCCTGAAGCTTTCTTT
NA TRBJ2-6 TRBD1 TRBV25-1 CASSDHRGSSGANVLTF TGTGCCAGCAGTGACCACAGGGGGAGCTCTGGGGCCAACGTCCTGACTTTC
NA TRBJ2-5 NA TRBV6-6 CASRRSEETQYF TGTGCCAGTAGACGGTCGGAAGAGACCCAGTACTTC
NA TRBJ2-1 NA TRBV18 CASSLQGSIEQFF TGTGCCAGCTCACTACAGGGTTCCATTGAGCAGTTCTTC
NA TRBJ2-7 TRBD2 TRBV7-6 CASSPDFFFGLAGDSYEQYF TGTGCCAGCAGCCCCGACTTCTTCTTCGGACTAGCGGGAGACTCCTACGAGCAGTACTTC
NA TRBJ2-2 TRBD2 TRBV5-1 CASSPRGLAGGGDTGELFF TGCGCCAGCAGCCCCCGGGGTCTAGCGGGAGGAGGTGACACCGGGGAGCTGTTTTTT
NA TRBJ1-5 NA TRBV28 CASKKTGGEQPQHF TGTGCCAGCAAAAAAACTGGGGGGGAACAGCCCCAGCATTTT
NA TRBJ1-1 TRBD1 TRBV23-1 CARRRRGRNTEAFF TGCGCCAGAAGACGAAGGGGGCGGAACACTGAAGCTTTCTTT
NA TRBJ2-3 NA TRBV27 CASSQPGYRDTQYF TGTGCCAGCAGTCAGCCTGGGTACCGGGATACGCAGTATTTT
few TRBJ1-1 TRBD1 TRBV5-1 CASSVSYGQGKTEAFF TGCGCCAGCAGCGTTTCCTACGGACAGGGTAAAACTGAAGCTTTCTTT
NA TRBJ2-3 NA TRBV9 CASSVAGKGTHDTQYF TGTGCCAGCAGCGTAGCTGGTAAAGGGACACACGATACGCAGTATTTT
few TRBJ1-2 TRBD1 TRBV25-1 CASSDPGTADYGYTF TGTGCCAGCAGTGACCCGGGGACAGCCGACTATGGCTACACCTTC
NA TRBJ2-7 NA TRBV4-3 CASSQVSGSPPYEQYF TGCGCCAGCAGCCAAGTCTCCGGGAGTCCCCCCTACGAGCAGTACTTC
NA TRBJ1-2 NA TRBV28 CASSFRGYGYTF TGTGCCAGCAGTTTCAGGGGCTATGGCTACACCTTC
NA TRBJ2-7 NA TRBV28 CASSLGSLLEQYF TGTGCCAGCAGTTTGGGGTCCCTCCTCGAGCAGTACTTC
NA TRBJ2-1 NA TRBV2 CASKESARGQFF TGTGCCAGCAAAGAGTCAGCCCGGGGGCAGTTCTTC
NA TRBJ2-7 TRBD1 TRBV2 CASNRDSSYEQYF TGTGCCAGCAACAGGGACAGCTCCTACGAGCAGTACTTC
NA TRBJ2-7 NA TRBV6-5 CASTGLNSYEQYF TGTGCCAGCACTGGACTAAACTCCTACGAGCAGTACTTC
few TRBJ1-1 TRBD1 TRBV27 CASSSGTGSNTEAFF TGTGCCAGCAGTTCGGGGACAGGATCGAACACTGAAGCTTTCTTT
few TRBJ2-1 TRBD2 TRBV11-2 CASSPTSGVYNEQFF TGTGCCAGCAGCCCGACTAGCGGGGTCTACAATGAGCAGTTCTTC
NA TRBJ2-7 TRBD2 TRBV28 CASSPQPGLGAPYEQYF TGTGCCAGCAGTCCACAGCCGGGACTAGGGGCCCCCTACGAGCAGTACTTC
NA TRBJ2-3 TRBD2 TRBV5-8 CASSLDLAGADTQYF TGTGCCAGCAGCTTAGATCTAGCGGGAGCAGATACGCAGTATTTT
NA TRBJ2-1 NA TRBV5-4 CASSLVQPYNEQFF TGTGCCAGCAGCTTGGTCCAACCATACAATGAGCAGTTCTTC
NA TRBJ2-3 NA TRBV7-2 CASSRSAGGDTQYF TGTGCCAGCAGCCGAAGCGCCGGGGGAGATACGCAGTATTTT
NA TRBJ1-1 NA TRBV6-5 CASSYPYTEAFF TGTGCCAGCAGTTACCCCTACACTGAAGCTTTCTTT
NA TRBJ1-1 NA TRBV7-8 CASRRGPTFTEAFF TGTGCCAGCAGACGCGGGCCGACGTTCACTGAAGCTTTCTTT
few TRBJ2-7 NA TRBV28 CASSFEGPVYEQYF TGTGCCAGCAGTTTCGAAGGGCCAGTCTACGAGCAGTACTTC
NA TRBJ2-6 TRBD1 TRBV7-8 CASSEGQGTTPGANVLTF TGTGCCAGCAGCGAGGGACAGGGGACTACTCCTGGGGCCAACGTCCTGACTTTC
NA TRBJ2-5 TRBD2 TRBV4-1 CASSQVPGLQVLKTQYF TGCGCCAGCAGCCAAGTCCCGGGACTACAAGTTCTTAAGACCCAGTACTTC
NA TRBJ1-3 NA TRBV6-1 CASRLQGSSGNTIYF TGTGCCAGCAGGCTCCAGGGAAGCTCTGGAAACACCATATATTTT
NA TRBJ2-5 TRBD2 TRBV29-1 CSVCWVTWTSGKETQYF TGCAGCGTATGTTGGGTTACTTGGACTAGCGGTAAAGAGACCCAGTACTTC